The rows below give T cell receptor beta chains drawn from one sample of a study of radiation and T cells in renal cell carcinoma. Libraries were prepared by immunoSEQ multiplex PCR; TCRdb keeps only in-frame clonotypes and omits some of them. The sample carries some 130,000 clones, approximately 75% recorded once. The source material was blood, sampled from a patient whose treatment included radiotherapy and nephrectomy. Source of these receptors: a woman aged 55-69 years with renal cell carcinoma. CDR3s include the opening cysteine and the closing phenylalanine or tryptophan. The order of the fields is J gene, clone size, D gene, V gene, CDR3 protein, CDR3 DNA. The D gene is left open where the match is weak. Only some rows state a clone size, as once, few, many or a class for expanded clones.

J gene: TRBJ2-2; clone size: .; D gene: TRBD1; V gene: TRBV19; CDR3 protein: CASQPRTGPLPVGGELFF; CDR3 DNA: TGTGCCAGTCAGCCAAGGACAGGGCCCCTGCCTGTCGGAGGGGAGCTGTTTTTT
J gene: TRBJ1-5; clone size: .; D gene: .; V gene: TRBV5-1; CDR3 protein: CASSLEGNSNQPQHF; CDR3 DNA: TGCGCCAGCAGCTTGGAAGGGAATAGCAATCAGCCCCAGCATTTT
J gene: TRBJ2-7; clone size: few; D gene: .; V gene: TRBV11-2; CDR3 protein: CASSLDSAYEQYF; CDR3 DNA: TGTGCCAGCAGCTTAGACAGCGCCTACGAGCAGTACTTC
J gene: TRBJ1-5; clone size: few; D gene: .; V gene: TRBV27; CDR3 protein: CASSLKSYQPQHF; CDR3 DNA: TGTGCCAGCAGTTTAAAAAGCTACCAGCCCCAGCATTTT
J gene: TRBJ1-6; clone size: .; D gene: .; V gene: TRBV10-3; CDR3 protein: CAISLGGASDSPLHF; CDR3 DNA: TGTGCCATCAGCCTGGGGGGGGCTAGTGATTCACCCCTCCACTTT
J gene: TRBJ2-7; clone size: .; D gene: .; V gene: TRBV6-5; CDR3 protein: CASSYAGLHYEQYF; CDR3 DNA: TGTGCCAGCAGTTATGCGGGGCTCCACTACGAGCAGTACTTC
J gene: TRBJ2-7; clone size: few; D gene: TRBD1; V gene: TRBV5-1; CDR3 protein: CASSGPGQGSSYEQYF; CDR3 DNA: TGCGCCAGCAGCGGACCGGGACAGGGGTCTTCCTACGAGCAGTACTTC
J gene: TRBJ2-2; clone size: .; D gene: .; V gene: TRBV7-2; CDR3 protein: CASSLIRGASGELFF; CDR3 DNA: TGTGCCAGCAGCTTAATACGGGGGGCGAGCGGGGAGCTGTTTTTT
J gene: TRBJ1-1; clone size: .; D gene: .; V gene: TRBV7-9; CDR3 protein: CASTETASGAFF; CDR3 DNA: TGTGCCAGCACCGAGACAGCCTCCGGAGCTTTCTTT
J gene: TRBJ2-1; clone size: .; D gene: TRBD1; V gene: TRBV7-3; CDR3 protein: CASSAYGTGSDEQFF; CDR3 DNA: TGTGCCAGCAGCGCGTACGGGACAGGGTCGGATGAGCAGTTCTTC
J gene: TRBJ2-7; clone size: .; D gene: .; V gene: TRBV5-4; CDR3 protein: CASSFDGAYEQYF; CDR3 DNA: TGTGCCAGCAGCTTTGACGGGGCCTACGAGCAGTACTTC
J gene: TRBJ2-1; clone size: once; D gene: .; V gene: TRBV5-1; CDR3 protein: CASSLAANSYNEQFF; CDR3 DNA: TGCGCCAGCAGCTTGGCGGCAAACTCCTACAATGAGCAGTTCTTC
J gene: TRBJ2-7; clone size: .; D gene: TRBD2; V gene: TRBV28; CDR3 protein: CASSPTSVTYEQYF; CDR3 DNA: TGTGCCAGCAGCCCGACTAGCGTAACCTACGAGCAGTACTTC
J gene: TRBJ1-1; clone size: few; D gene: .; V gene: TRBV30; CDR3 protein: CAWIQRTTEAFF; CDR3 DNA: TGTGCCTGGATCCAAAGAACTACTGAAGCTTTCTTT
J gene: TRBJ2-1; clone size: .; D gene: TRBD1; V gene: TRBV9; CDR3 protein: CASTRDRTYNEQFF; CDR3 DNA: TGTGCCAGCACCCGGGACAGAACCTACAATGAGCAGTTCTTC
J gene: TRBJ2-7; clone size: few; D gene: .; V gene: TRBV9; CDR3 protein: CASSPRRERGEQYF; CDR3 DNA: TGTGCCAGCAGCCCTCGTAGAGAAAGGGGCGAGCAGTACTTC
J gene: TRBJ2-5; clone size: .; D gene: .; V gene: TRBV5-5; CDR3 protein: CASSFWERETQYF; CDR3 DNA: TGTGCCAGCAGCTTCTGGGAGAGGGAGACCCAGTACTTC
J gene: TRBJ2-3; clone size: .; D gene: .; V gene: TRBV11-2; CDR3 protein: CASFQHRAGGTQYF; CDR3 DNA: TGTGCCAGCTTCCAGCACAGGGCAGGAGGTACGCAGTATTTT
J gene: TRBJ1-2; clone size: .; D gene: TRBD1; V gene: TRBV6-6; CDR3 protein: CASSPTGVDYGYTF; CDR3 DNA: TGTGCCAGCAGCCCGACAGGGGTGGACTATGGCTACACCTTC
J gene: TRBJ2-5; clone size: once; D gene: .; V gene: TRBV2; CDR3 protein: CASRDRLGVGETQYF; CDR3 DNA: TGTGCCAGCAGGGATCGCCTAGGGGTAGGGGAGACCCAGTACTTC
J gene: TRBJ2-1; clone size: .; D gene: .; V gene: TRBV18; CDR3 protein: CASSPQQGRAYHEQFF; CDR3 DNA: TGTGCCAGCTCACCGCAACAGGGGAGGGCGTACCATGAGCAGTTCTTC
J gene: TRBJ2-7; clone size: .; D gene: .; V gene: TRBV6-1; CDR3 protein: CASKGGPTYEQYF; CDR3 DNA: TGTGCCAGCAAGGGGGGACCAACCTACGAGCAGTACTTC
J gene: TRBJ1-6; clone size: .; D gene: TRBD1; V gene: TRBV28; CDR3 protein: CASRATGSPSPLHF; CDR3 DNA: TGTGCCAGCAGAGCGACAGGGTCCCCTTCACCCCTCCACTTT
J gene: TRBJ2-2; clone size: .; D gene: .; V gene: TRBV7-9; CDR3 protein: CASSLDLGRRGTGELFF; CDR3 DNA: TGTGCCAGCAGCTTAGATTTGGGGCGACGGGGCACCGGGGAGCTGTTTTTT
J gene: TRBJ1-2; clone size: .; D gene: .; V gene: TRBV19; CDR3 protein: CASSIDGQNFNYGYTF; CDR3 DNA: TGTGCCAGTAGTATAGATGGACAGAATTTTAACTATGGCTACACCTTC
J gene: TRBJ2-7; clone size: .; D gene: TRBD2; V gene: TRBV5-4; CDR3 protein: CASSFVGGSGSYEQYF; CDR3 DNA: TGTGCCAGCAGCTTTGTGGGGGGGTCGGGGTCCTACGAGCAGTACTTC
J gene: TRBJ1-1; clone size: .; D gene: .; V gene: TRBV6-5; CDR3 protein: CASSSSRVPEAFF; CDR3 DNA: TGTGCCAGCAGTTCCTCGCGGGTACCTGAAGCTTTCTTT
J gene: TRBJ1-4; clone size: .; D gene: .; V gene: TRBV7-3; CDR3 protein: CASSLTGLPNEKLFF; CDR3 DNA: TGTGCCAGCAGCTTAACGGGGCTACCTAATGAAAAACTGTTTTTT
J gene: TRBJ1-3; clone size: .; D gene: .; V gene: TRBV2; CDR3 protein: CASSYRESSGNTIYF; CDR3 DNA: TGTGCCAGCAGTTACAGGGAGAGCTCTGGAAACACCATATATTTT
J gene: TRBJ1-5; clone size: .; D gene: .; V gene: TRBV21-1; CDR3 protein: CASSKDQGEEQPQHF; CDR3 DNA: TGTGCCAGCAGCAAAGATCAGGGGGAGGAACAGCCCCAGCATTTT
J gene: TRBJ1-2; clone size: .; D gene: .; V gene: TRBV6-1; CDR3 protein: CASTARGIYGYTF; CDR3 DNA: TGTGCCAGCACTGCACGGGGGATCTATGGCTACACCTTC
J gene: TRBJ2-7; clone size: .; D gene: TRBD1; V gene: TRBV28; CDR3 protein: CASSPFDRVSYEQYF; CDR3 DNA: TGTGCCAGCAGCCCTTTCGACAGGGTCTCCTACGAGCAGTACTTC
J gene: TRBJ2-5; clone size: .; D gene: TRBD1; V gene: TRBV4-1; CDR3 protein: CASSRDREETQYF; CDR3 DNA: TGCGCCAGCAGCCGAGACAGGGAAGAGACCCAGTACTTC
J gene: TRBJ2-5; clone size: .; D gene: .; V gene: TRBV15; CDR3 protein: CATSRDHGGRAQYF; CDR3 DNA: TGTGCCACCAGCAGAGATCACGGCGGACGGGCCCAGTACTTC
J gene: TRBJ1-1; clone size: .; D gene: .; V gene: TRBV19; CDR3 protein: CASSIEGNTEAFF; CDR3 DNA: TGTGCCAGTAGTATTGAGGGGAACACTGAAGCTTTCTTT
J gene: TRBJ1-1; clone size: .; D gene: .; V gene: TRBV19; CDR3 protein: CASKRVGRDTEAFF; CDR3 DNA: TGTGCCAGTAAACGAGTGGGGAGGGACACTGAAGCTTTCTTT
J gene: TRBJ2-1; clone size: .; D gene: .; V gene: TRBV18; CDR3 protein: CASSGSINEQFF; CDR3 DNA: TGTGCCAGCTCAGGTTCAATCAATGAGCAGTTCTTC
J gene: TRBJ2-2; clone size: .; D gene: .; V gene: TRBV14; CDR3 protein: CASSQEWGPGELFF; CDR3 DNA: TGTGCCAGCAGCCAAGAGTGGGGGCCCGGGGAGCTGTTTTTT
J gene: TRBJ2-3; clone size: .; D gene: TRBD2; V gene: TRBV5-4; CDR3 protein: CASSYWRTRSVDTQYF; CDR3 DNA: TGTGCCAGCAGCTACTGGAGGACTAGGAGTGTCGATACGCAGTATTTT
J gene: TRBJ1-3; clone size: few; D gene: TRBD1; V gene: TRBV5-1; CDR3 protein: CASSRGQGGSGNTIYF; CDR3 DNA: TGCGCCAGCAGCCGCGGACAGGGGGGCTCTGGAAACACCATATATTTT
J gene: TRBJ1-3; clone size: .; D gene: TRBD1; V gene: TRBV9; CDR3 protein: CASSPLSAQGFGNTIYF; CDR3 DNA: TGTGCCAGCAGCCCTTTATCGGCACAGGGGTTCGGAAACACCATATATTTT
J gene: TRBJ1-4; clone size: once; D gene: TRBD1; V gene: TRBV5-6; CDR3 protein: CASSLAVVQGAGEKLFF; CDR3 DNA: TGTGCCAGCAGCTTGGCCGTCGTCCAGGGGGCGGGTGAAAAACTGTTTTTT
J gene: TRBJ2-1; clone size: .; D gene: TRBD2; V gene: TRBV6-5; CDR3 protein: CASSYTGTSGNYEQFF; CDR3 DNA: TGTGCCAGCAGTTATACCGGGACTAGCGGGAACTATGAGCAGTTCTTC
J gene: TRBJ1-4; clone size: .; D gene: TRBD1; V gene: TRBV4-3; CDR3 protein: CASSQTGGGEKLFF; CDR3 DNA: TGCGCCAGCAGTCAGACAGGGGGAGGTGAAAAACTGTTTTTT
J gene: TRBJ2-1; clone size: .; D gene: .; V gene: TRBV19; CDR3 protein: CASYGGARGNEQFF; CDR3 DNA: TGTGCCAGTTATGGCGGGGCCCGGGGCAATGAGCAGTTCTTC
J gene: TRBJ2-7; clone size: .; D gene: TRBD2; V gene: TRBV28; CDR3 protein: CASSSGLGYEQYF; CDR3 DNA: TGTGCCAGCAGCTCGGGACTAGGCTACGAGCAGTACTTC
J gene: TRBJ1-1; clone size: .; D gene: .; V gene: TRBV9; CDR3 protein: CASSPLDGHSLAFF; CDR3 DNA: TGTGCCAGCAGCCCACTTGACGGGCACTCGTTAGCTTTCTTT
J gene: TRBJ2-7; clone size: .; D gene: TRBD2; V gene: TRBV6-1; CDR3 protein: CASSGEGRYEQYF; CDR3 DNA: TGTGCCAGCAGTGGGGAGGGGAGGTACGAGCAGTACTTC
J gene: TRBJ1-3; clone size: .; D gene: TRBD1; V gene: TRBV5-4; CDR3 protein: CASSSGGQGNTIYF; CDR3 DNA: TGTGCCAGCAGCTCGGGGGGACAGGGAAACACCATATATTTT
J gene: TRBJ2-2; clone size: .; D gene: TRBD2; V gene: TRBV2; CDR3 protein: CASSEGSGGAGELFF; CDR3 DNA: TGTGCCAGCTCTGAGGGTAGCGGGGGGGCCGGGGAGCTGTTTTTT
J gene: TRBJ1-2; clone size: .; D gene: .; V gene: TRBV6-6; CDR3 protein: CASSYSRAANYGYTF; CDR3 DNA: TGTGCCAGCAGTTACTCGAGGGCCGCTAACTATGGCTACACCTTC
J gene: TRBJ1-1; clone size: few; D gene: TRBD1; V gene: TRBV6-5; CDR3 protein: CASSSTGAEAFF; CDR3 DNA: TGTGCCAGCAGTTCAACAGGGGCTGAAGCTTTCTTT
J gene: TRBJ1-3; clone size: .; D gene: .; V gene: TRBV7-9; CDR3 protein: CAGGSPSGNTIYF; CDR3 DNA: TGTGCCGGCGGGAGTCCCTCTGGAAACACCATATATTTT
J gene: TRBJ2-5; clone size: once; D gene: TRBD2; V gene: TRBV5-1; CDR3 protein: CASSQSSGAQETQYF; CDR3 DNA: TGCGCCAGCAGCCAGAGTAGCGGGGCTCAAGAGACCCAGTACTTC